The 32 T cell receptor beta chains in this list originate from one sample, sequenced in a study of blood T cell repertoires in COVID-19. Sequenced by immunoSEQ multiplex PCR; TCRdb stores in-frame clones only, minus some. This sample yields about 79,000 clones, of which around 89% are seen a single time; approximately 15% belongs to the top ten. Sequencing input: peripheral blood. These receptors all come from a man aged 65 to 85 with active or convalescent COVID-19.

V and J are TRBV7-2 and TRBJ1-2; D may be TRBD1 (5 bases). Germline CDR1 is SGHTA and CDR2 is FQGNSA. Trimming cost V 0 bases and J 7 bases, with 6 bases left between them. This CDR3 region has 12 residues. CDR3 region: CASSLAGAGYTF. The CDR3 bases are TGTGCCAGCAGCTTAGCAGGGGCTGGCTACACCTTC. Looking up the rest from reference TRBV7-2 and TRBJ1-2 gives the full variable domain: GAGVSQSPSNKVTEKGKDVELRCDPISGHTALYWYRQSLGQGLEFLIYFQGNSAPDKSGLPSDRFSAERTGGSVSTLTIQRTQQEDSAVYLCASSLAGAGYTFGSGTRLTVV.

The chain has TRBV28 and TRBJ1-2, with 9 positions matching TRBD1. The CDR3 covers 13 residues. V lost 6 bases and J lost 3; bases outside the gene matches: 2. The germline gives CDR1 MDHEN, CDR2 SYDVKM. CDR3 nucleotide sequence: TGTGCCAGCAGCCGGACAGGGGACTATGGCTACACCTTC. Its protein is CASSRTGDYGYTF.

V gene TRBV2 combines with J gene TRBJ2-7; TRBD1 matches at 9 bases. Unmatched junction bases numbered 21, after V lost 7 bases and J lost 5 bases. The CDR3 runs to 18 residues. CDR1 and CDR2 (germline): SNHLY, FYNNEI. This chain's CDR3 is CASTAIPGQGSFVHEQYF. The CDR3 region has the DNA TGTGCCAGCACCGCCATCCCGGGACAGGGAAGTTTTGTGCACGAGCAGTACTTC. The full variable domain, with the rest looked up from reference TRBV2 and TRBJ2-7, is EPEVTQTPSHQVTQMGQEVILRCVPISNHLYFYWYRQILGQKVEFLVSFYNNEISEKSEIFDDQFSVERPDGSNFTLKIRSTKLEDSAMYFCASTAIPGQGSFVHEQYFGPGTRLTVT.

This chain joins TRBV19 and TRBJ1-4, with no clear D. V was pared by 3 bases and J by 5 bases, with 19 bases between. There are 17 residues in the CDR3. Germline lookup yields CDR1 LNHDA and CDR2 SQIVND (reference sequence). The CDR3 DNA reads as TGTGCCAGTAGTATCGGTGTGGGAGCGGCAGGAAATGAAAAACTGTTTTTT. As protein: CASSIGVGAAGNEKLFF.

This rearrangement joins TRBV30 to TRBJ1-5; D is perhaps TRBD1 (6 bases). The CDR3 contains 15 residues. Trimming took off 3 bases at V and 6 bases at J, with 18 bases between the two ends. Looked up from germline, CDR1 is GTSNPN and CDR2 is SVGIG (reference sequence). The CDR3 DNA reads TGTGCCTGGAGCTTTTCCGGGACACTCCCTCAGCCCCAGCATTTT. Translation gives CAWSFSGTLPQPQHF.

The gene calls are TRBV7-9 and TRBJ1-4, with a tentative D call TRBD1 (5 bases). Germline V gives CDR1 SEHNR, CDR2 FQNEAQ (reference sequence). CDR3 length equals 15 residues. The V end lost 0 bases, the J end lost 4 bases, and 9 bases lay between the germline ends. CDR3 nucleotide sequence: TGTGCCAGCAGCTTAGCGTTCGGGGGTAATGAAAAACTGTTTTTT. Amino acids: CASSLAFGGNEKLFF. The full variable domain, with the rest looked up from reference TRBV7-9 and TRBJ1-4, is DTGVSQNPRHKITKRGQNVTFRCDPISEHNRLYWYRQTLGQGPEFLTYFQNEAQLEKSRLLSDRFSAERPKGSFSTLEIQRTEQGDSAMYLCASSLAFGGNEKLFFGSGTQLSVL.

Worth noting for this clone: The junction departs from the called germline gene at one end, perhaps through a read error. The chain combines TRBV16 with TRBJ1-2; D not resolved. CDR1 and CDR2 (germline): KGHSY, FQNENV. The CDR3 extends over 11 amino acids. The CDR3 here is CASSRSGLPLF. CDR3 DNA sequence: TGTGCCAGCAGCCGGTCCGGTCTCCCCCTCTTC.

This chain joins TRBV5-5 and TRBJ2-6; maybe TRBD1 (6 bases). The V end lost 4 bases, the J end lost 1 base, and 15 bases lay between the germline ends. This CDR3 contains 17 residues. The V gene's germline CDR1 is SGHKS and CDR2 YYEKEE (reference sequence). The CDR3 loop reads CASSSTPTGSGANVLTF. The CDR3 coding sequence is TGTGCCAGCAGCAGCACCCCGACAGGATCTGGGGCCAACGTCCTGACTTTC. The whole variable domain, filled in from reference TRBV5-5 and TRBJ2-6, reads DAGVTQSPTHLIKTRGQQVTLRCSPISGHKSVSWYQQVLGQGPQFIFQYYEKEERGRGNFPDRFSARQFPNYSSELNVNALLLGDSALYLCASSSTPTGSGANVLTFGAGSRLTVL.

CDR3 in amino acids: CASGLLGEQYF. The DNA of the CDR3 is TGTGCCAGTGGACTATTGGGTGAGCAGTACTTC. The chain has TRBV13 and TRBJ2-7, with D possibly matching TRBD2 (6 bases). The CDR3 is 11 amino acids. V lost 9 bases to trimming and J lost 7 bases, with 13 bases between them. Per the germline V gene, CDR1 is PRHDT and CDR2 is FYEKMQ (reference sequence).

The rearrangement joins TRBV24-1 to TRBJ2-3; D possibly corresponds to TRBD1 (6 bases). With 5 bases removed from V and 1 base from J, the gap between germline ends came to 12 bases. This CDR3 comprises 15 residues. Germline CDR1 and CDR2: KGHDR and SFDVKD. The CDR3 DNA reads as TGTGCCACCAGTGTTACAGGGAAGGGCACAGATACGCAGTATTTT. This gives the protein CATSVTGKGTDTQYF.

This chain connects TRBV3-1 (or the pseudogene TRBV3-2) to TRBJ1-4, with TRBD1 identical over 7 bases. Germline V lookup: CDR1 LGHDT, CDR2 YNNKEL (reference sequence). The ends lost 4 bases at V and 8 bases at J; junction bases unmatched: 7. This CDR3 region has 14 residues. DNA of the CDR3: TGTGCCAGCAGCCCTACAGGGGTGGGAGAAAAACTGTTTTTT. Its translation: CASSPTGVGEKLFF.

This chain connects TRBV19 to TRBJ2-1, with TRBD1 identical over 10 bases. Germline V gene lookup returns CDR1 LNHDA and CDR2 SQIVND (reference sequence). The CDR3 consists of 16 residues. Trimming removed 7 bases from V and 3 bases from J; junction bases left unmatched: 9. CDR3 region: CASIQSRTGGYNEQFF. As DNA, the CDR3 is TGTGCCAGTATTCAATCTCGGACAGGGGGCTACAATGAGCAGTTCTTC.

This chain joins TRBV5-6 and TRBJ2-2; 7 nucleotides line up with TRBD2. The CDR3 has 18 residues. CDR1 is SGHDT and CDR2 is YYEEEE in the germline V gene. V lost 0 bases and J lost 3; bases outside the gene matches: 11. The CDR3 bases are TGTGCCAGCAGCTTGGGCCCCCCTTCTAGCGGCTACACCGGGGAGCTGTTTTTT. Encoded protein: CASSLGPPSSGYTGELFF. Full variable domain (remainder filled in from reference TRBV5-6 and TRBJ2-2): DAGVTQSPTHLIKTRGQQVTLRCSPKSGHDTVSWYQQALGQGPQFIFQYYEEEERQRGNFPDRFSGHQFPNYSSELNVNALLLGDSALYLCASSLGPPSSGYTGELFFGEGSRLTVL.

This sequence joins TRBV28 and TRBJ1-1; tentatively, D is TRBD1 (6 bases). Per germline, CDR1 MDHEN and CDR2 SYDVKM. The CDR3 length is 14 residues. V dropped 5 bases and J dropped 1 base, with 11 bases sitting between them. CDR3 DNA: TGTGCCAGCAGTGGCCCGGGACAGAACACTGAAGCTTTCTTT. Translated, it gives CASSGPGQNTEAFF.

The chain has TRBV29-1 and TRBJ1-2, with 8 bases lining up with TRBD1. The CDR3 has 12 residues. The V and J ends lost 6 bases and 2 bases, in that order; junction bases with no gene match: 2. Germline loops: CDR1 SQVTM, CDR2 ANQGSEA. The CDR3 bases are TGCAGCGTGGGGGACAGGAACTATGGCTACACCTTC. Protein product: CSVGDRNYGYTF. The whole variable domain, filled in from reference TRBV29-1 and TRBJ1-2, reads SAVISQKPSRDICQRGTSLTIQCQVDSQVTMMFWYRQQPGQSLTLIATANQGSEATYESGFVIDKFPISRPNLTFSTLTVSNMSPEDSSIYLCSVGDRNYGYTFGSGTRLTVV.

The rearrangement uses TRBV3-1 (or the pseudogene TRBV3-2) and TRBJ1-1; perhaps TRBD1 as D (5 bases). This CDR3 comprises 14 residues. CDR1 is LGHDT and CDR2 is YNNKEL in the germline V gene (reference sequence). V shed 3 bases and J shed 2 bases, with 10 bases lying between them. The CDR3 here is CASSHGQANTEAFF. Here the CDR3 DNA reads TGTGCCAGCAGCCATGGACAAGCCAACACTGAAGCTTTCTTT.

A few counts support this clone. The rearrangement links TRBV18 to TRBJ1-5, with 10 nucleotides matching TRBD1. The CDR3 runs to 16 residues. Germline CDR1 is KGHSH and CDR2 is LQKENI. Trimming removed 4 bases from V and 3 bases from J; junction bases left unmatched: 6. The CDR3, as DNA: TGTGCCAGCTCACTACGACAGGGGGCCGACAATCAGCCCCAGCATTTT. Its translation is CASSLRQGADNQPQHF.

The V and J genes are TRBV18 and TRBJ2-2; 8 positions match TRBD1. V trimming: 5 bases; J trimming: 6 bases; junction bases outside the gene matches: 11. The CDR3 sequence is 16 residues long. The germline V gene has CDR1 KGHSH and CDR2 LQKENI. The CDR3 DNA reads TGTGCCAGCTCAGTCGGGACAGGAAGAGTTGCCGGGGAGCTGTTTTTT. It codes for CASSVGTGRVAGELFF.

The chain joins TRBV5-1 to TRBJ2-1, with 8 bases matching TRBD2. The germline V gene encodes CDR1 SGHRS and CDR2 YFSETQ. The CDR3 contains 16 residues. The J segment lost 4 bases and the V segment lost 0 bases, leaving 6 bases of the junction unmatched. CDR3: CASSLGRAGGYNEQFF. The CDR3 region has the DNA TGCGCCAGCAGCTTGGGACGGGCGGGAGGTTACAATGAGCAGTTCTTC.

The chain recombines TRBV3-1 (or the pseudogene TRBV3-2) with TRBJ1-5, with 8 positions matching TRBD1. The V segment lost 4 bases and the J segment 4 bases; nucleotides outside the gene matches: 9. Germline CDR1 reads LGHDT; CDR2 reads YNNKEL (reference sequence). CDR3 length: 16 residues. The CDR3 spells CASSRGGTGENQPQHF. The CDR3 DNA is TGTGCCAGCAGCCGCGGCGGGACAGGTGAGAATCAGCCCCAGCATTTT.

CDR3 nucleotides: TGCAGCGTTGAGCGGGTTCGCACAGATACGCAGTATTTT. Translating it yields CSVERVRTDTQYF. The chain carries TRBV29-1 and TRBJ2-3, with D possibly TRBD2 on 5 matching bases. Germline values: CDR1 SQVTM, CDR2 ANQGSEA. Trimming cost V 3 bases and J 1 base, with 8 bases left between them. The CDR3 has 13 residues.

The chain couples TRBV6-2 or TRBV6-3 to TRBJ1-2; D call uncertain. The CDR3 covers 14 residues. V was pared by 6 bases and J by 2 bases, with 13 bases between. The germline gives CDR1 MNHEY, CDR2 SVGEGT. The CDR3 protein is CASSRDHRNYGYTF. The CDR3, as DNA: TGTGCCAGCAGCAGAGACCACAGAAACTATGGCTACACCTTC.

The genes are TRBV7-9 and TRBJ1-4; D gene ambiguous. V was trimmed by 2 bases and J by 8 bases, leaving 6 bases between them. The CDR3 totals 12 residues. Per germline, CDR1 SEHNR and CDR2 FQNEAQ (reference sequence). The CDR3 sequence: CASSLREEKLFF. For the CDR3, the DNA is TGTGCCAGCAGCTTAAGGGAGGAAAAACTGTTTTTT.

The V and J genes are TRBV29-1 and TRBJ1-1; tentatively, D is TRBD1 (5 bases). CDR3 length equals 13 residues. Trimming left V 5 bases short and J 0 bases short, with 10 bases between. Germline V gives CDR1 SQVTM, CDR2 ANQGSEA. CDR3 sequence reads: CSVLGPMNTEAFF. As DNA, the CDR3 is TGCAGCGTTCTGGGGCCCATGAACACTGAAGCTTTCTTT.

About this clone itself: The same CDR3 can be traced to other DNA sequences in this sample. This chain joins TRBV20-1 and TRBJ2-7; perhaps TRBD1 as D (6 bases). Germline V CDR1 and CDR2: DFQATT, SNEGSKA (reference sequence). The CDR3 contains 17 residues. V lost 6 bases to trimming and J lost 7 bases, with 31 bases between them. CDR3 region: CSASRFGTSKINYEQYF. Written as DNA, the CDR3 is TGCAGTGCGAGTCGTTTTGGGACATCTAAAATTAACTATGAGCAGTACTTC.

The CDR3 DNA reads TGTGCCAGCAGCGAAGGTCGGAGCACTGAAGCTTTCTTT. It translates to CASSEGRSTEAFF. The J gene is TRBJ1-1, the V gene TRBV28; D unresolved. V was trimmed by 6 bases and J by 4 bases, leaving 12 bases between them. The CDR3 covers 13 residues. The germline V gene encodes CDR1 MDHEN and CDR2 SYDVKM.

The chain employs TRBV18 and TRBJ2-5; TRBD2 aligns across 7 bases. CDR3 length equals 13 residues. CDR1 and CDR2 (germline): KGHSH, LQKENI. The junction had 7 bases not matched to a gene; V was cut back by 8 bases and J by 4 bases. CDR3 sequence: CASLQPGGETQYF. As DNA, the CDR3 is TGTGCCAGCCTCCAACCGGGGGGAGAGACCCAGTACTTC.

The chain is built from TRBV7-2 and TRBJ1-6; D unclear. Germline V gene lookup returns CDR1 SGHTA and CDR2 FQGNSA. This CDR3 has 15 amino acids. V was pared by 1 base and J by 7 bases, with 11 bases between. The chain's CDR3 is CASSLEIPPNSPLHF. CDR3 coding DNA: TGTGCCAGCAGCTTAGAAATCCCCCCAAATTCACCCCTCCACTTT. Supplemented by reference TRBV7-2 and TRBJ1-6, the full variable domain reads GAGVSQSPSNKVTEKGKDVELRCDPISGHTALYWYRQSLGQGLEFLIYFQGNSAPDKSGLPSDRFSAERTGGSVSTLTIQRTQQEDSAVYLCASSLEIPPNSPLHFGNGTRLTVT.

The rearrangement uses TRBV27 and TRBJ1-2; the match to TRBD1 covers 10 bases. V lost 4 bases to trimming and J lost 7 bases; unmatched junction nucleotides: 9. Germline assignment: CDR1 MNHEY and CDR2 SMNVEV (reference sequence). The CDR3 has 15 residues. CDR3 loop: CASSSPRTGGFGYTF. The CDR3 DNA reads TGTGCCAGCAGTTCCCCCCGGACAGGGGGTTTTGGCTACACCTTC.

This clone showed up just once. This CDR3 is CATSDIRQLKFF. The CDR3 DNA follows: TGTGCCACCAGTGATATCCGACAATTGAAGTTCTTC. The V and J genes are TRBV24-1 and TRBJ2-1, with no clear D. The CDR3 extends over 12 amino acids. Germline V lookup: CDR1 KGHDR, CDR2 SFDVKD. V was pared by 3 bases and J by 14 bases, with 13 bases between.

This chain links TRBV18 with TRBJ2-3; D ambiguous. The CDR3 consists of 14 residues. Trimming stripped 5 bases from V and 4 bases from J, with 13 bases between. Germline V gives CDR1 KGHSH, CDR2 LQKENI. CDR3 sequence reads: CASSSVETPDTQYF. The CDR3 region has the DNA TGTGCCAGCTCATCCGTAGAAACCCCAGATACGCAGTATTTT.

The CDR3 DNA reads TGCGCCAGCCGCCTGGGACAGGGGCCGTACAATGAGCAGTTCTTC. Its protein product is CASRLGQGPYNEQFF. The chain recombines TRBV5-1 with TRBJ2-1; 10 positions match TRBD1. The CDR3 extends over 15 amino acids. V gave up 7 bases and J gave up 4 bases; unmatched junction bases: 8. Germline V lookup: CDR1 SGHRS, CDR2 YFSETQ.